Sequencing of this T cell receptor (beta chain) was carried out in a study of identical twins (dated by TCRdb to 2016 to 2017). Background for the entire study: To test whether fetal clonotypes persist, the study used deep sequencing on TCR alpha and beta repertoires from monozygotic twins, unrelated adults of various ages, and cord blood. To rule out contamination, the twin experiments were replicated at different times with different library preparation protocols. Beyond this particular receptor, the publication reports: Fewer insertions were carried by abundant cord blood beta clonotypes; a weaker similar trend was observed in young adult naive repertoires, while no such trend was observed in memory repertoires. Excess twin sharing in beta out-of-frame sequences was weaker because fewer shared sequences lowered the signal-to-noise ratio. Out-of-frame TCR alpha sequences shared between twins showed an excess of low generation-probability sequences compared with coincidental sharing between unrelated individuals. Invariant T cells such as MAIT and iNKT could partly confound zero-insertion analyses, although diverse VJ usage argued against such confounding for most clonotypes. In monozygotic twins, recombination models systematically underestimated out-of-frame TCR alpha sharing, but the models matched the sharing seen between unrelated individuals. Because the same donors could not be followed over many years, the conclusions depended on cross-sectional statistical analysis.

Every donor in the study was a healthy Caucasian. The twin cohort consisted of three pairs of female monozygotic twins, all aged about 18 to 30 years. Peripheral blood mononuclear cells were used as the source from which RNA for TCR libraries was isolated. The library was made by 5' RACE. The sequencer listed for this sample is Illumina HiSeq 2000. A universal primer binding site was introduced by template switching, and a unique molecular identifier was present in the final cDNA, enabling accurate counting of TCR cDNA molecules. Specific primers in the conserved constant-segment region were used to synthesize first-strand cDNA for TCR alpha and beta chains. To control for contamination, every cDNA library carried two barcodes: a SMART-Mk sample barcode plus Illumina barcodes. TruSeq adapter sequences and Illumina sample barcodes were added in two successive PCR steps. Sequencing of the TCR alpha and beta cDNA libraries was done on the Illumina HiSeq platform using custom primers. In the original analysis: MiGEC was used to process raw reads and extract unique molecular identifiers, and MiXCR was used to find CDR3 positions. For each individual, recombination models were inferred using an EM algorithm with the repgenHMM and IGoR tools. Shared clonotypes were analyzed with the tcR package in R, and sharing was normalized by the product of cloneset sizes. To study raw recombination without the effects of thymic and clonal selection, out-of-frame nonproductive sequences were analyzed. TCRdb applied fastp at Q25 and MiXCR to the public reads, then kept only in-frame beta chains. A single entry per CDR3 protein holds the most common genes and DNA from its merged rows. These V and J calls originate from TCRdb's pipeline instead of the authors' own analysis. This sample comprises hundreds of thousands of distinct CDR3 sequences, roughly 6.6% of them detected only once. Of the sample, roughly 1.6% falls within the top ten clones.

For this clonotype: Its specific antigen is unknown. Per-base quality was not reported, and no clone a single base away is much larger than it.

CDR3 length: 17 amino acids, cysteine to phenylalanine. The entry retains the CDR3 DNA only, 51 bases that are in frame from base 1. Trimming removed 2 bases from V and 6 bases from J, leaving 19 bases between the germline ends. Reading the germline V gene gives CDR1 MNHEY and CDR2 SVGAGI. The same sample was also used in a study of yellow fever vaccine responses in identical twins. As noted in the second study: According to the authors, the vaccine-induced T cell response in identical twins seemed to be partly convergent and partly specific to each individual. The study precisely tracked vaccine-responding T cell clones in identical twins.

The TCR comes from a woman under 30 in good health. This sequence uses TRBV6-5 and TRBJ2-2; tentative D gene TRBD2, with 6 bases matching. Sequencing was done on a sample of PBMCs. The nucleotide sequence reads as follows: TGTGCCAGCAGTTACCTACCCACGGACTACAGGTCCGGGGAGCTGTTTTTT. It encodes CASSYLPTDYRSGELFF.